This TCR beta chain was retrieved from a study of T-cell memory formation after mild COVID-19. Study details: Each donor largely had its own TCR clusters. Study outcomes and limitations: That cross-reactive memory joined was suggested by some responding clones appearing in pre-infection memory. Clones contracting over day 15 to 85 were CD4/CD8 balanced, with later expanders leaning CD4+.

5'RACE with constant-segment primers yielded barcoded, UMI-tagged TCR alpha and TCR beta cDNA libraries. TCRdb re-called the 5' RACE reads with MiXCR, one entry per CDR3 protein. The sample includes hundreds of thousands of distinct CDR3 sequences, about 13% seen only once; the top ten take about 20%. V gave up 4 bases and J gave up 3 bases; unmatched junction bases: 11. Looked up from germline, CDR1 is LGHNA and CDR2 is YNFKEQ. This CDR3 is built from 16 residues. This clonotype was found a few times. What it binds is unknown. The genes are TRBV4-2 and TRBJ1-2, with TRBD1 identical over 7 bases. The clonotype originates from a man aged 18 to 30 who had mild COVID-19 (a few samples of this study predate the infection). Cell type and time point are not known. Sequenced: PBMCs or a T cell subset sorted from them (not recorded which). The CDR3 here is CASSPAGGKDYYGYTF. CDR3 nucleotide sequence: TGTGCCAGCAGCCCGGCAGGGGGGAAGGATTACTATGGCTACACCTTC.